The present entry profiles one TCR beta chain with its context. Antigen: not known. The data belong to a study of T cell repertoires in cytomegalovirus infection. CDR1 and CDR2 (germline): LNHDA, SQIVND (reference sequence). Between the trimmed V and J ends, which lost 5 bases and 4 bases, there was a span of 8 bases. The length of the CDR3 is 12 residues. TCRdb re-called the reads with MiXCR, one entry per CDR3 protein. Among approximately 280,000 distinct CDR3 sequences, around 20% were seen once, and the ten largest hold roughly 19%. Notes on the study in general: Ex vivo responses were dominated by HLA-C-restricted CMV-specific TCR beta clonotypes.

This clonotype originated in a human donor in good health (CMV status not recorded). Some clones in this sample may be carry-over from other donors' samples. The sequencing here drew on cultured PBMCs, taken from culture after CMV antigen stimulation. The gene calls are TRBV19 and TRBJ1-2; D is undetermined. CDR3: CASSGETYGYTF. Written as DNA, the CDR3 is TGTGCCAGTAGTGGGGAGACCTATGGCTACACCTTC.